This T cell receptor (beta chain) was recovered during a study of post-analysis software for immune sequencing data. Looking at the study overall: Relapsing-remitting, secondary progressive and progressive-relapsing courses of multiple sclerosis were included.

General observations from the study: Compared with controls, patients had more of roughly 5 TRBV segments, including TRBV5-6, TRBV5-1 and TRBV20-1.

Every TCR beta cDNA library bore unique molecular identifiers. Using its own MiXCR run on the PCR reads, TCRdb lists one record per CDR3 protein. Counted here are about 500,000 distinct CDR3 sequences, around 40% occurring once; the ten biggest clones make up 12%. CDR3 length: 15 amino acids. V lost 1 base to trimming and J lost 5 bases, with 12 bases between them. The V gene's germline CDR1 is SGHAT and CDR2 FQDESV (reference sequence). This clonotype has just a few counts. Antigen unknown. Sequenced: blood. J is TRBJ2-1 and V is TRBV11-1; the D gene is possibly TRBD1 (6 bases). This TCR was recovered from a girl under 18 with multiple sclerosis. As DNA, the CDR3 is TGTGCCAGCAGCTTAGGACAGGTAATCCACAATGAGCAGTTCTTC. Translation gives CASSLGQVIHNEQFF.